This is a list of T cell receptor beta chains from one sample in a study of shared clonotypes between healthy human individuals. Using immunoSEQ multiplex PCR, the repertoire was profiled, and TCRdb retains in-frame clones only, with some absent. The data show 950,000 to 1,200,000 clones, approximately 75% seen once. The sequenced sample was memory CD4+ T cells from PBMCs. These receptors were taken from a man aged 18-30 years in good health. Some clones in this sample may be carry-over from other donors' samples. Each CDR3 is given with its conserved first and last residue. D genes are given only for firm matches. Clone size appears in some rows only: once, few, many, or a class for an expanded clone.

>NA|TRBJ2-5|TRBV9|NA
TGTGCCAGCAGCGTAGGAGTCTACGGCCCCACACAAGAGACCCAGTACTTC
CASSVGVYGPTQETQYF
>NA|TRBJ1-5|TRBV20-1|few
TGCAGTATCGCCAGTCAGCCCCAGCATTTT
CSIASQPQHF
>NA|TRBJ1-2|TRBV28|once
TGTGCCAGCAGTCCCTGGAAGGCCCCGCAATTGGGAGGAGGCTACACCTTC
CASSPWKAPQLGGGYTF
>NA|TRBJ1-2|TRBV12-5|NA
TGTGCTAGTGGTTTGGTACTATCAGGTGATAACTATGGCTACACCTTC
CASGLVLSGDNYGYTF
>TRBD1|TRBJ1-1|TRBV18|many
TGTGCCAGCGGCGAGACAGGGAACGGGTACACTGAAGCTTTCTTT
CASGETGNGYTEAFF
>NA|TRBJ2-2|TRBV27|NA
TGTGCCAGCAGTCCATCCCCTACCTTAACCGGGGAGCTGTTTTTT
CASSPSPTLTGELFF
>NA|TRBJ2-1|TRBV29-1|NA
TGCAGCGTTGTGGACCAGCGGGCCAATGAGCAGTTCTTC
CSVVDQRANEQFF
>TRBD2|TRBJ2-3|TRBV19|NA
TGTGCCAGTAGTAAGGCCGGGACTAGCGGGAGCACAAATACGCAGTATTTT
CASSKAGTSGSTNTQYF
>TRBD2|TRBJ2-7|TRBV18|NA
TGTGCCAGCTCACCACGGACTAGCGGGAGTTTATACGAGCAGTACTTC
CASSPRTSGSLYEQYF
>NA|TRBJ2-7|TRBV5-1|NA
TGCGCCAGCAGCTTACAGGGTTCTTCCTACGAGCAGTACTTC
CASSLQGSSYEQYF
>NA|TRBJ2-2|TRBV27|NA
TGTGCCAGCAGTTCCCGCCCGGGGACCGGGGAGCTGTTTTTT
CASSSRPGTGELFF
>TRBD2|TRBJ2-7|TRBV7-9|NA
TGTGCCAGCAGCCGGGGGGGTATAGTCTTCGAGCAGTACTTC
CASSRGGIVFEQYF
>NA|TRBJ2-1|TRBV7-3|NA
TGTGCCAGCAGCTTCGGGGGTCTTGGTGAGCAGTTCTTC
CASSFGGLGEQFF
>TRBD1|TRBJ1-4|TRBV19|NA
TGTGCCAGTAGTAGAAACAGGGGCGATGAAAAACTGTTTTTT
CASSRNRGDEKLFF
>NA|TRBJ2-7|TRBV4-1|NA
TGCGCCAGCAGCCAAGTTGGAGCGGCTTCCTACGAGCAGTACTTC
CASSQVGAASYEQYF
>NA|TRBJ2-5|TRBV28|NA
TGTGCCAGCAGTTCCCGGGACACCGAAGAGACCCAGTACTTC
CASSSRDTEETQYF
>TRBD1|TRBJ2-5|TRBV9|NA
TGTGCCAGCAGCGCCCGGACAGGGGGACGAGAGACCCAGTACTTC
CASSARTGGRETQYF
>NA|TRBJ2-7|TRBV9|NA
TGTGCCAGCAGCGCCTTTACGGTCGGCAGGGAGAAGGACGAGCAGTACTTC
CASSAFTVGREKDEQYF
>NA|TRBJ2-3|TRBV9|NA
TGTGCCAGCAGCGGGGGCTGGACAGATACGCAGTATTTT
CASSGGWTDTQYF
>NA|TRBJ1-3|TRBV5-1|NA
TGCGCCAGCACCCAGACAGCTGTTGGGTCTGGAAACACCATATATTTT
CASTQTAVGSGNTIYF